This T cell receptor (beta chain) appears in the sequencing data of a study of blood T cell repertoires in COVID-19. Study background: In each case, the material was cDNA or gDNA derived from T cells, B-cell-depleted T cells, or PBMCs.

The CDR3 spans 16 residues. CDR1 is LGHDT and CDR2 is YNNKEL in the germline V gene (reference sequence). With 0 bases removed from V and 4 bases from J, the gap between germline ends came to 13 bases. Sequencing used immunoSEQ multiplex PCR; TCRdb keeps in-frame clones, though not all of them. This table has 250,000 to 300,000 clones, roughly nine tenths appearing once. This rearrangement joins TRBV3-1 (or the pseudogene TRBV3-2) to TRBJ2-1, with a possible D match to TRBD2 (6 bases). Sequencing was performed on peripheral blood. This TCR derives from a woman younger than 45 with COVID-19, enrolled during active disease. DNA of the CDR3: TGTGCCAGCAGCCAAGATCAAAGCGGGTTGTACAATGAGCAGTTCTTC. Translating gives CASSQDQSGLYNEQFF.